The 19 T cell receptor beta chains below were found in one sample sequenced in a study of T cells after yellow fever vaccination. TCRdb analysed the 5' RACE reads with MiXCR anew, one entry per CDR3 protein. The profile shows around 300,000 distinct CDR3 sequences, approximately 4% of them singletons. The starting material was PBMCs, obtained 5 days after the yellow fever booster vaccination. The origin of the receptors is a young man who received the YFV17D yellow fever vaccine.

The chain uses TRBV20-1 and TRBJ2-1, with D possibly called TRBD1 or TRBD2 (6 bases each). Trimming removed 6 bases at V and 9 bases at J, with 18 bases between. CDR1 DFQATT and CDR2 SNEGSKA come from the germline V gene (reference sequence). The CDR3 contains 13 residues. DNA of the CDR3: TGCAGTGCCCCGGAGGGGGTCCAGCGTGAGCAGTTCTTC. This translates into CSAPEGVQREQFF.

This clonotype came up a few times. The germline gene is not matched at one end of the junction; a read error may be the cause. This chain connects TRBV3-1 to TRBJ1-1; the D gene is possibly TRBD1 (6 bases). The CDR3 covers 13 residues. Germline V gives CDR1 LGHDT, CDR2 YNNKEL (reference sequence). For the CDR3, the DNA is TGTGCCAGCAGCCCCGGACAGTCTACTGGAGCTTTCTTT. Protein: CASSPGQSTGAFF.

The chain recombines TRBV9 with TRBJ1-6; unclear D gene. The CDR3 is 15 residues long. From germline, CDR1 is SGDLS and CDR2 YYNGEE. V was trimmed by 3 bases and J by 9 bases, leaving 16 bases between them. The CDR3 region has the DNA TGTGCCAGCAGCGCCGGACTCATTCTAGCTTCACCCCTCCACTTT. This sequence encodes CASSAGLILASPLHF. Supplemented by reference TRBV9 and TRBJ1-6, the full variable domain reads DSGVTQTPKHLITATGQRVTLRCSPRSGDLSVYWYQQSLDQGLQFLIQYYNGEERAKGNILERFSAQQFPDLHSELNLSSLELGDSALYFCASSAGLILASPLHFGNGTRLTVT.

This clonotype was seen repeatedly, ten times or more. The CDR3, as DNA: TGTGCCAGCAGCTTGAGTATTGGGGCCACAGATACGCAGTATTTT. It encodes CASSLSIGATDTQYF. The gene calls are TRBV5-6 and TRBJ2-3; a possible D gene is TRBD1 (5 bases). V was trimmed by 1 base and J by 2 bases, leaving 11 bases between them. Per germline, CDR1 SGHDT and CDR2 YYEEEE. The CDR3 runs to 15 residues.

The rearrangement links TRBV15 to TRBJ1-1; TRBD1 matches 7 bases. The CDR3 extends over 16 amino acids. V lost 1 base and J lost 4; bases outside the gene matches: 9. Germline V gene lookup returns CDR1 LNHNV and CDR2 YYDKDF (reference sequence). The CDR3 sequence is CATSRAPGQGGTEAFF. CDR3 DNA: TGTGCCACCAGCAGAGCGCCCGGGCAGGGGGGCACTGAAGCTTTCTTT.

This clonotype occurred a few times. V gene TRBV18 combines with J gene TRBJ1-2; D ambiguous. Germline CDR1 and CDR2: KGHSH and LQKENI. The CDR3 is 16 residues long. Trimming took off 1 base at V and 0 bases at J, with 12 bases between the two ends. CDR3 sequence reads: CASSPRYGEANYGYTF. The CDR3 region has the DNA TGTGCCAGCTCACCACGGTACGGGGAAGCTAACTATGGCTACACCTTC.

This chain uses TRBV6-5 with TRBJ2-1, with D unresolved. Trimming shortened V by 6 bases and J by 2 bases, and 5 bases separated the two germline ends. This CDR3 has 12 amino acids. Looked up from germline, CDR1 is MNHEY and CDR2 is SVGAGI. In DNA form, the CDR3 reads TGTGCCAGCAGCTCCGCCTACAATGAGCAGTTCTTC. As protein: CASSSAYNEQFF.

This clonotype was seen ten or more times. This CDR3 reads CSGRDGGQWTEAFF. In DNA form, the CDR3 reads TGCAGTGGCAGGGACGGCGGCCAATGGACTGAAGCTTTCTTT. The chain carries TRBV20-1 and TRBJ1-1; tentative D call: TRBD1 (5 bases). The CDR3 loop spans 14 amino acids. Between the trimmed V and J ends, which lost 7 bases and 5 bases, there was a span of 20 bases. Germline V gene data show CDR1 as DFQATT and CDR2 as SNEGSKA (reference sequence).

The sample holds a few counts of this clonotype. This CDR3 reads CASSRQGSYEQYF. As DNA, the CDR3 is TGTGCCAGCAGTAGACAGGGGTCCTACGAGCAGTACTTC. The chain is built from TRBV4-2 and TRBJ2-7; 8 nucleotides match TRBD1. J lost 1 base, V lost 6 bases, and 2 bases had no gene match. Looked up from germline, CDR1 is LGHNA and CDR2 is YNFKEQ. The CDR3 spans 13 residues.

This clonotype was observed a few times. The rearrangement joins TRBV20-1 to TRBJ2-5; tentative D call: TRBD1 (6 bases). CDR1 and CDR2 (germline): DFQATT, SNEGSKA (reference sequence). With 3 bases removed from V and 2 bases from J, the gap between germline ends came to 13 bases. The CDR3 is made up of 14 amino acids. The CDR3 spells CSASPMDSQETQYF. The CDR3 nucleotides read TGCAGTGCTAGCCCCATGGACAGTCAAGAGACCCAGTACTTC.

V gene TRBV6-6 combines with J gene TRBJ1-5; no reliable D call. Looked up from germline, CDR1 is MNHNY and CDR2 is SVGAGI (reference sequence). Between the trimmed V and J ends, which lost 6 bases and 0 bases, there was a span of 12 bases. The CDR3 consists of 15 residues. This chain's CDR3 is CASRTLRRSNQPQHF. DNA of the CDR3: TGTGCCAGCAGAACCCTACGGCGTAGCAATCAGCCCCAGCATTTT.

This clonotype has a handful of counts. The chain has TRBV9 and TRBJ2-1, with D perhaps matching TRBD1 (5 bases). Trimming removed 3 bases from V and 2 bases from J, with 9 bases in between. From germline, CDR1 is SGDLS and CDR2 YYNGEE. This CDR3 has 14 residues. CDR3 residues: CASSGQLTYNEQFF. The CDR3 DNA sequence: TGTGCCAGCAGCGGACAGCTCACCTACAATGAGCAGTTCTTC.

The sample holds a few counts of this clonotype. The rearrangement joins TRBV4-1 to TRBJ2-3, with 14 bases lining up with TRBD2. Germline CDR1 MGHRA, CDR2 YSYEKL. CDR3 length equals 18 residues. V was clipped by 5 bases and J by 3 bases; unmatched bases: 10. CDR3 loop: CASSNRLAGGPFTDTQYF. The CDR3 DNA reads TGCGCCAGCAGCAATCGACTAGCGGGGGGGCCTTTTACAGATACGCAGTATTTT.

The gene calls are TRBV3-1 and TRBJ2-7, with D unresolved. The germline V gene encodes CDR1 LGHDT and CDR2 YNNKEL (reference sequence). This CDR3 region has 13 residues. V lost 4 bases to trimming and J lost 0 bases, with 7 bases between them. The CDR3 sequence: CASSLSTSYEQYF. CDR3 nucleotides: TGTGCCAGCAGCCTGTCGACCTCCTACGAGCAGTACTTC.

This clonotype has ten or more counts. This rearrangement joins TRBV20-1 to TRBJ2-5; D uncertain. The CDR3 is 14 amino acids. Germline CDR1 DFQATT, CDR2 SNEGSKA (reference sequence). V was shortened by 3 bases and J by 7 bases, with 18 bases between the two germline ends. The DNA of the CDR3 is TGCAGTGCTAGTGAGCCCTCACCCACGGGGACCCAGTACTTC. As protein: CSASEPSPTGTQYF.

This clonotype was counted a few times. The chain employs TRBV11-2 and TRBJ2-7; no clear D gene. This CDR3 comprises 11 residues. Trimming removed 5 bases from V and 3 bases from J, with 5 bases in between. CDR1 and CDR2 from the germline V gene are SGHAT and FQNNGV. CDR3 protein: CASSLYYEQYV. For the CDR3, the DNA is TGTGCCAGCAGCCTTTACTACGAGCAGTACGTC.

This rearrangement joins TRBV2 to TRBJ1-3; D is unresolved. The V gene lost 2 bases and the J gene lost 2 bases, with 13 bases spanning the gap. The CDR3 is 16 amino acids. Germline V gene data show CDR1 as SNHLY and CDR2 as FYNNEI. CDR3 protein: CASSEWTRAAGNTIYF. The CDR3 nucleotides are TGTGCCAGCAGTGAATGGACGAGGGCCGCTGGAAACACCATATATTTT.

The gene calls are TRBV9 and TRBJ2-7; D ambiguous. This CDR3 region has 13 residues. Germline assignment: CDR1 SGDLS and CDR2 YYNGEE. Trimming stripped 0 bases from V and 2 bases from J, with 6 bases between. The CDR3 DNA follows: TGTGCCAGCAGCGTAGGGGCCCCCTACGAGCAGTACGTC. It codes for CASSVGAPYEQYV.

The chain employs TRBV19 and TRBJ1-2, with D possibly TRBD1 on 6 matching bases. The ends were cut back, 4 bases at V and 5 bases at J, with 8 bases in the middle. CDR3 length: 12 residues. From germline, CDR1 is LNHDA and CDR2 SQIVND (reference sequence). This CDR3 reads CASSNRVYGYTF. In DNA, the CDR3 is TGTGCCAGTAGTAACAGGGTATATGGCTACACCTTC.